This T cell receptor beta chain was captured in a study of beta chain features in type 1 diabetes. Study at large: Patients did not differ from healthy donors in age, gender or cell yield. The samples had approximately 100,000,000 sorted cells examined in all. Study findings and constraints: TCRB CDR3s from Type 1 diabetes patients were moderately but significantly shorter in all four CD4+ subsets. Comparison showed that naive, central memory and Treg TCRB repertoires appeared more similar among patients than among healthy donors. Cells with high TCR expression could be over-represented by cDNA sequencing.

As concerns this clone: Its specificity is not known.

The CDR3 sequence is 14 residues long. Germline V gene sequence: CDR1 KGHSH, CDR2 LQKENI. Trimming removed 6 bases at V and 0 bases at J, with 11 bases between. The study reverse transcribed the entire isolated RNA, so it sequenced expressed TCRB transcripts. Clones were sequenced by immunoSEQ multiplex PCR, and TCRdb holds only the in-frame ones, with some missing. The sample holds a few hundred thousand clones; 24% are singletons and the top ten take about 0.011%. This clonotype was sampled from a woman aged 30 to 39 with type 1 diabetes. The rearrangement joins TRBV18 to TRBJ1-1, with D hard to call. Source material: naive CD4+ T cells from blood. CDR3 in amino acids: CASSRGIMNTEAFF. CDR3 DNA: TGTGCCAGCTCTCGGGGAATAATGAACACTGAAGCTTTCTTT.